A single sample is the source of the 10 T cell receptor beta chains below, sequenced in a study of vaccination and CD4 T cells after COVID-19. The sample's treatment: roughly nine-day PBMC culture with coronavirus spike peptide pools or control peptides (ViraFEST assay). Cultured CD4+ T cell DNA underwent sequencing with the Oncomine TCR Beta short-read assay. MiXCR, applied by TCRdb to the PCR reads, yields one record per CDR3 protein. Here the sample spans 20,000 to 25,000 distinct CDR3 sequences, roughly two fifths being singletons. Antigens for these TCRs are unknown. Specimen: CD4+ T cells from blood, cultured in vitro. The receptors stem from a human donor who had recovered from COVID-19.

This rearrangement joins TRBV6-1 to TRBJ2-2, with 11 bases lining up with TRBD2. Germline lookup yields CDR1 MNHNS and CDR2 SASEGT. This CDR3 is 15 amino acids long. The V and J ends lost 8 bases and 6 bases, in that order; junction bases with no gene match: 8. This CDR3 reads CASEGLAGGAGELFF. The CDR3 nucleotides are TGTGCCAGCGAGGGCCTAGCGGGGGGTGCCGGGGAGCTGTTTTTT.

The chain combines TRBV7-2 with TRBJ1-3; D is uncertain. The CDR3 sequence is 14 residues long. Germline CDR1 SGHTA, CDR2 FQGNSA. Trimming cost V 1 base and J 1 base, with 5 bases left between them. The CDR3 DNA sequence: TGTGCCAGCAGCTTAGGGGGTTCTGGAAACACCATATATTTT. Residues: CASSLGGSGNTIYF.

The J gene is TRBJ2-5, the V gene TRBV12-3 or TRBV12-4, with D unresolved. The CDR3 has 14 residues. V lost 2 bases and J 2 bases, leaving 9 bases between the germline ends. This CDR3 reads CASSLRRQQETQYF. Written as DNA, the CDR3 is TGTGCCAGCAGTTTAAGGCGGCAGCAAGAGACCCAGTACTTC.

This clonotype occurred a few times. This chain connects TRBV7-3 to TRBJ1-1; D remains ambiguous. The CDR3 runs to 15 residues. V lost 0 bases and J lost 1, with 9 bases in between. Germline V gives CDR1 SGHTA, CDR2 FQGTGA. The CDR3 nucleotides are TGTGCCAGCAGCTTAACTGCGCAGCGGAACACTGAAGCTTTCTTT. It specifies CASSLTAQRNTEAFF. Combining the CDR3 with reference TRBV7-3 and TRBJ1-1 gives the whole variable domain GAGVSQTPSNKVTEKGKYVELRCDPISGHTALYWYRQSLGQGPEFLIYFQGTGAADDSGLPNDRFFAVRPEGSVSTLKIQRTERGDSAVYLCASSLTAQRNTEAFFGQGTRLTVV.

The CDR3 region is CASSSQGARSNQPQHF. The CDR3 DNA sequence: TGTGCCAGCAGCTCGCAGGGTGCCCGTAGCAATCAGCCCCAGCATTTT. The chain links TRBV7-2 to TRBJ1-5, with a weak D call TRBD1 (5 bases). The CDR3 runs 16 residues. Germline loops: CDR1 SGHTA, CDR2 FQGNSA. V lost 4 bases, J lost 0 bases, and 13 bases lay in between. The full variable domain, in which reference TRBV7-2 and TRBJ1-5 provide the parts outside the CDR3, is GAGVSQSPSNKVTEKGKDVELRCDPISGHTALYWYRQSLGQGLEFLIYFQGNSAPDKSGLPSDRFSAERTGGSVSTLTIQRTQQEDSAVYLCASSSQGARSNQPQHFGDGTRLSIL.

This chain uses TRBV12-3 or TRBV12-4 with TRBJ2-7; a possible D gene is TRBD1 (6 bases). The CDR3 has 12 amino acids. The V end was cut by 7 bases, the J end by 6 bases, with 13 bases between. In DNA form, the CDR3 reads TGTGCCAGCACTCCAACAGGGTTCGAGCAGTACTTC. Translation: CASTPTGFEQYF.

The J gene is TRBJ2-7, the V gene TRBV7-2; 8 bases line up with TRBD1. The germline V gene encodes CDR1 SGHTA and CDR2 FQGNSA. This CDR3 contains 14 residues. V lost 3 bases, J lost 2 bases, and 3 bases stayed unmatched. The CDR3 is CASSFGTGPYEQYF. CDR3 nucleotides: TGTGCCAGCAGCTTCGGGACAGGACCCTACGAGCAGTACTTC.

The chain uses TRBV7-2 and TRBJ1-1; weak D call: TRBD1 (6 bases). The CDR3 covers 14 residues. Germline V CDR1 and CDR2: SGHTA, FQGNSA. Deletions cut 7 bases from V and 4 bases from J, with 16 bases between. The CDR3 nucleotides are TGTGCCAGCACCGAAACCGTCAGGGGCACTGAAGCTTTCTTT. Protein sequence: CASTETVRGTEAFF.

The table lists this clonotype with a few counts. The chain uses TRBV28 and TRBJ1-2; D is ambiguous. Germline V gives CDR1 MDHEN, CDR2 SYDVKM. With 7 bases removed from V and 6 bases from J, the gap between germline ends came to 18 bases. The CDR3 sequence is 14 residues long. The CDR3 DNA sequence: TGTGCCAGCAATATAATGCGACGGGGAGATGGCTACACCTTC. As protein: CASNIMRRGDGYTF.

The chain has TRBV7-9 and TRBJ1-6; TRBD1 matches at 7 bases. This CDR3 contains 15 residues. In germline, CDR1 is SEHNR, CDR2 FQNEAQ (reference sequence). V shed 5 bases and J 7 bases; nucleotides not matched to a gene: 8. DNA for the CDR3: TGTGCCAGCAGCCCCCGGACAGGATCAAATTCACCCCTCCACTTT. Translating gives CASSPRTGSNSPLHF.